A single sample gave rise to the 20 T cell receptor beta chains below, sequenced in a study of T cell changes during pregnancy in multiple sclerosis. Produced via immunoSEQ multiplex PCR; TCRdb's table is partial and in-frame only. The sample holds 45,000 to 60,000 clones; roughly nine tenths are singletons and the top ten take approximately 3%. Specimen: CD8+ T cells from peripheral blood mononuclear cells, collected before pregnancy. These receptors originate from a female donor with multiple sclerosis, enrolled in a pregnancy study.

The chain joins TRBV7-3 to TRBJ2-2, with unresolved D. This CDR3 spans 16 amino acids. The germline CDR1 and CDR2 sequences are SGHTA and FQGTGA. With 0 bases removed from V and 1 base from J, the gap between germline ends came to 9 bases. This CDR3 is CASSLTSRVNTGELFF. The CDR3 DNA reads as TGTGCCAGCAGCTTAACGTCCCGGGTGAACACCGGGGAGCTGTTTTTT.

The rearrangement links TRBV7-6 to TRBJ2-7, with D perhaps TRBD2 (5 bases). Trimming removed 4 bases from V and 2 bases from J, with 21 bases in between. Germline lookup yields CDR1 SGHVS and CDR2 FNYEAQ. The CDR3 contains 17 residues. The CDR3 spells CASSSFSLERRPYEQYF. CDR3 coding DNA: TGTGCCAGCAGCTCCTTCTCCCTGGAGCGGAGACCCTACGAGCAGTACTTC.

This CDR3 is CASSLAGAGWVTKNIQYF. The CDR3 nucleotides are TGTGCCAGCAGCTTAGCAGGGGCAGGGTGGGTTACCAAAAACATTCAGTACTTC. This chain links TRBV7-8 with TRBJ2-4, with D perhaps matching TRBD1 (5 bases). V was shortened by 0 bases and J by 2 bases, with 17 bases between the two germline ends. The CDR3 loop spans 18 amino acids. Germline V CDR1 and CDR2: SGHVS, FQNEAQ.

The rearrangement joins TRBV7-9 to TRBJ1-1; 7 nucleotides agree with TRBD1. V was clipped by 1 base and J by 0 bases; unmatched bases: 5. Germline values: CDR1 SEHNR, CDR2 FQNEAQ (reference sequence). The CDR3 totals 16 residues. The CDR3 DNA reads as TGTGCCAGCAGCTTAGAGGGGGCAGCGATGAACACTGAAGCTTTCTTT. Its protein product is CASSLEGAAMNTEAFF.

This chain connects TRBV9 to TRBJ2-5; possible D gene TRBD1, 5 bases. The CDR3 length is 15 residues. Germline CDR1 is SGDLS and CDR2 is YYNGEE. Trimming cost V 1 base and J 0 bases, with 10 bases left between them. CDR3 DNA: TGTGCCAGCAGCGTATACTGGGGCGACCAAGAGACCCAGTACTTC. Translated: CASSVYWGDQETQYF.

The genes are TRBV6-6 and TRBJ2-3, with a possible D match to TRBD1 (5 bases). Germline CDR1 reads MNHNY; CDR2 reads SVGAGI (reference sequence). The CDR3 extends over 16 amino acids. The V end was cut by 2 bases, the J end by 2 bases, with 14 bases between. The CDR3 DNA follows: TGTGCCAGCAGTTACAGGACAAATGTACCCACAGATACGCAGTATTTT. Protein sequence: CASSYRTNVPTDTQYF.

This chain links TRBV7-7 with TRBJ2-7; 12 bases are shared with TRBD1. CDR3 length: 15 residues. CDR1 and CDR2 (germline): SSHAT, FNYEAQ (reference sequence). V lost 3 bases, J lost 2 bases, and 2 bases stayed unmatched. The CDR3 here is CASSLGQGATYEQYF. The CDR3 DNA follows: TGTGCCAGCAGCTTGGGACAGGGGGCCACCTACGAGCAGTACTTC.

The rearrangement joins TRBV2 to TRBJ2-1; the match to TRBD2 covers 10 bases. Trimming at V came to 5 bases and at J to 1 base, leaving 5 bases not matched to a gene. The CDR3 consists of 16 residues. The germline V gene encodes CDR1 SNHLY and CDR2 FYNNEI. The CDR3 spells CASSTKAGGSYNEQFF. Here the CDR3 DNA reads TGTGCCAGCAGTACTAAAGCGGGGGGGTCCTACAATGAGCAGTTCTTC.

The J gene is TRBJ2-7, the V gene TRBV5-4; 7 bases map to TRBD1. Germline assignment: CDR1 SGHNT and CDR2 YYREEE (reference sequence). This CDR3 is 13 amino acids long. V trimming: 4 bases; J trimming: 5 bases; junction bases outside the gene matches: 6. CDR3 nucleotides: TGTGCCAGCAGCCCGGACCAGGGGGACGAGCAGTACTTC. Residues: CASSPDQGDEQYF.

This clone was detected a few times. CDR3 region: CASSSGTDGSTEAFF. The CDR3 DNA reads as TGTGCCAGCAGCTCGGGGACAGACGGGAGCACTGAAGCTTTCTTT. The genes are TRBV7-3 and TRBJ1-1, with 7 bases aligning to TRBD1. This CDR3 has 15 amino acids. J lost 4 bases, V lost 4 bases, and 9 bases had no gene match. The germline V gene encodes CDR1 SGHTA and CDR2 FQGTGA.

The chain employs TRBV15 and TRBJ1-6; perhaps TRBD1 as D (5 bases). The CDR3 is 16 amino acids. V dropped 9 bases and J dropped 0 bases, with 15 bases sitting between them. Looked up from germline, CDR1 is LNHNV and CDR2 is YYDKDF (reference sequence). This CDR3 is CATTEGMGSYNSPLHF. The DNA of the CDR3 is TGTGCCACAACGGAGGGGATGGGCTCCTATAATTCACCCCTCCACTTT.

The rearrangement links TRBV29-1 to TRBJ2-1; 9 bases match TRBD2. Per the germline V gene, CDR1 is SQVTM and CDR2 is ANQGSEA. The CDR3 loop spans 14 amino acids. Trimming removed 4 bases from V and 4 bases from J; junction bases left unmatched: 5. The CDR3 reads CSVGGGGAYNEQFF. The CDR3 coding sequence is TGCAGCGTTGGGGGCGGGGGGGCGTACAATGAGCAGTTCTTC.

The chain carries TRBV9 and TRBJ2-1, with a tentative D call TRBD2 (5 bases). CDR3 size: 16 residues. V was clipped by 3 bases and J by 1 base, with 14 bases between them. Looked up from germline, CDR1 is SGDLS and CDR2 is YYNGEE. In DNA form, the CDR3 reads TGTGCCAGCAGCGGAGGACTTCCTATTTCCTACAATGAGCAGTTCTTC. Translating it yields CASSGGLPISYNEQFF. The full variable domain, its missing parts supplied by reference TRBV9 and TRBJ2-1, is DSGVTQTPKHLITATGQRVTLRCSPRSGDLSVYWYQQSLDQGLQFLIQYYNGEERAKGNILERFSAQQFPDLHSELNLSSLELGDSALYFCASSGGLPISYNEQFFGPGTRLTVL.

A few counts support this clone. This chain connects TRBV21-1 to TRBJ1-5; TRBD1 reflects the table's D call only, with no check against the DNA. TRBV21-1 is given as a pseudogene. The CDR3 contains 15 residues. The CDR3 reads CASSKGDSFHQPQHF. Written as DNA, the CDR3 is TGTGCCAGCAGCAAAGGTGACAGTTTCCATCAGCCCCAGCATTTT.

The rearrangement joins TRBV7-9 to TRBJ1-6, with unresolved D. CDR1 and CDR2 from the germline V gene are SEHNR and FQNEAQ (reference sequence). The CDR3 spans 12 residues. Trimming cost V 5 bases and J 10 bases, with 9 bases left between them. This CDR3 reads CASSLSGSPLHF. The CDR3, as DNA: TGTGCCAGCAGCCTCTCAGGCTCACCCCTCCACTTT.

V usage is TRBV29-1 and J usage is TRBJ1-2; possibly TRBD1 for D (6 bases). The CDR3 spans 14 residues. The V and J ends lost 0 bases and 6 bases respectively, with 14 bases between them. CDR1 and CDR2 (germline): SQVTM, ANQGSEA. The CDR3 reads CSVEDQGRGDGYTF. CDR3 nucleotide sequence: TGCAGCGTTGAAGATCAGGGGCGGGGGGATGGCTACACCTTC. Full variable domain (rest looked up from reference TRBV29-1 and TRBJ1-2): SAVISQKPSRDICQRGTSLTIQCQVDSQVTMMFWYRQQPGQSLTLIATANQGSEATYESGFVIDKFPISRPNLTFSTLTVSNMSPEDSSIYLCSVEDQGRGDGYTFGSGTRLTVV.

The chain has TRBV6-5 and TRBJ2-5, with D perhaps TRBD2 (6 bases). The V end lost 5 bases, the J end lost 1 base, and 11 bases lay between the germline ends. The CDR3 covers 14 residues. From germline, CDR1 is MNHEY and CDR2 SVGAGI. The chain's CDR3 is CASSSLAPQETQYF. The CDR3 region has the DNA TGTGCCAGCAGTAGCCTAGCGCCCCAAGAGACCCAGTACTTC.

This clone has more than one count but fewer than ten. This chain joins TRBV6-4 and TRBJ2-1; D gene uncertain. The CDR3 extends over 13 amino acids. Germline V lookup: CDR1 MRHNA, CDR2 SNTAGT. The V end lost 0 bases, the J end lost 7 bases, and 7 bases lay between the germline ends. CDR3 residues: CASSDSLINEQFF. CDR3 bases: TGTGCCAGCAGTGACTCACTTATTAATGAGCAGTTCTTC.

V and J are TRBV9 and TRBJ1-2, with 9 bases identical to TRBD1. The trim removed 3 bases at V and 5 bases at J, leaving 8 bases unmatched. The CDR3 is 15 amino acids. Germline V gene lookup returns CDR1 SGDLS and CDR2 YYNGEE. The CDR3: CASSAETGGGYGYTF. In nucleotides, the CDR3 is TGTGCCAGCAGCGCCGAGACAGGGGGTGGGTATGGCTACACCTTC. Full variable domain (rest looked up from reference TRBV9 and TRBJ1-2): DSGVTQTPKHLITATGQRVTLRCSPRSGDLSVYWYQQSLDQGLQFLIQYYNGEERAKGNILERFSAQQFPDLHSELNLSSLELGDSALYFCASSAETGGGYGYTFGSGTRLTVV.

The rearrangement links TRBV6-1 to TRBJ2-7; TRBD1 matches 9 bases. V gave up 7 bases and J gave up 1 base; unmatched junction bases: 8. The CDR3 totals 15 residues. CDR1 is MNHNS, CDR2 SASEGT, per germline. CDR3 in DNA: TGTGCCAGCAAGGTACAGGGGGCTTCGTCCTACGAGCAGTACTTC. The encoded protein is CASKVQGASSYEQYF.